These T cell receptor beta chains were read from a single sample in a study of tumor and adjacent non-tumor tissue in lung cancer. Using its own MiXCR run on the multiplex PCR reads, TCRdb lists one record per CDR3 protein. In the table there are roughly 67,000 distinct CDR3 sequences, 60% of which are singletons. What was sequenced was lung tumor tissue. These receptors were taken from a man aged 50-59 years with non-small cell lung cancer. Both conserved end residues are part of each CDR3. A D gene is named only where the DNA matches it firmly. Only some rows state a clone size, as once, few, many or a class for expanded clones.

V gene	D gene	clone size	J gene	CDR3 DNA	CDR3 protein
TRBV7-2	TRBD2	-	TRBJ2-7	TGTGCCAGCAGCTTAGGGGGGACTAGCGGACAATCCGAGCAGTACTTC	CASSLGGTSGQSEQYF
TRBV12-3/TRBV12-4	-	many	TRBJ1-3	TGTGCCAGCAGTGCCCTAAACACCATATATTTT	CASSALNTIYF
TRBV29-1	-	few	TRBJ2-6	TGCAGTGTCGAAGAGCTCGGGGGGGCCAACGTCCTGACTTTC	CSVEELGGANVLTF
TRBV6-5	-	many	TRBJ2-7	TGTGCCAGCAGTCGAACTTCCTGGGCCTCCTACGAGCAGTACTTC	CASSRTSWASYEQYF
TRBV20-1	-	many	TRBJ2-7	TGCAGTGCTAGAGCCCCCACCCACGAGCAGTACTTC	CSARAPTHEQYF
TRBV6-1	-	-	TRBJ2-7	TGTGGCAGCAGCCGAGACGGCTACGAGCAGTATTTC	CGSSRDGYEQYF
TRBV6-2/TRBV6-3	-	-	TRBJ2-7	TGTGCCGCCGAACGGGGGCCCTACGATCAGTACTTC	CAAERGPYDQYF
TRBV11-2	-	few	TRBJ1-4	TGTGCCAGCAGCCAACCCGTTTGGGAACAGGAGCTTAATGAAGAACTGTTTTTT	CASSQPVWEQELNEELFF
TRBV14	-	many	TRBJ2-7	TGTGCCAGCAGCCAAGGGGCGGGAAGCTCCTACGAGCAGTACTTC	CASSQGAGSSYEQYF
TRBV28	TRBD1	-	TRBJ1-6	TGTGCCACCCCCGGGGGGACAGGGGACTCACCCCTCCACTTT	CATPGGTGDSPLHF
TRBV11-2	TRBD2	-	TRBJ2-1	TGTGCGAGCAACCGGACTAGCGGGGGGGCGTCTAGCTCCTACAATGAGCAGTTCTTC	CASNRTSGGASSSYNEQFF
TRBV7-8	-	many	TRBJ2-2	TGTGCCAGCAGCTTCCCAGGGGAGGGCACCGGGGAGCTGTTTTTT	CASSFPGEGTGELFF
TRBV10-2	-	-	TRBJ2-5	TGCGTCAGCAGGCTTTCAAGAGTGCAAGAGACCCAGTACTTC	CVSRLSRVQETQYF
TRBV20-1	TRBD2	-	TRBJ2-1	TGCCGTGCGAACAGTGGGAGCGGGAGAGACAATGAGCAGTTCTTC	CRANSGSGRDNEQFF
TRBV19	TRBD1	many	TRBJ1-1	TGTGCCAGCAGGGGGGAGACGTGGACTGAAGCTTTCTTT	CASRGETWTEAFF
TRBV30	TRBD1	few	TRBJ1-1	TGTGCCTTACAGGGGGCGAAGACTGAAGCTTTCTTT	CALQGAKTEAFF
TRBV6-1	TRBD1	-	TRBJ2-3	TGTGCCAGCAGTAAGACAGGGTGGACAGATATGCAGTATTTT	CASSKTGWTDMQYF
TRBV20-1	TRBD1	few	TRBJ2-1	TGCAGTGCTGACGGGACAGGGGAAAAGTTCTTC	CSADGTGEKFF
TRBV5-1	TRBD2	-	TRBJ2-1	TGCGCCAGCGGCTTAACCGCCGGGACTAGCGGCCCCTACAATGAGCAGTTCTTC	CASGLTAGTSGPYNEQFF
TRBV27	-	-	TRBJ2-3	TGTGCCAGCAGTTTTTCAGCTAGCACAGATACGCAGTATTTT	CASSFSASTDTQYF
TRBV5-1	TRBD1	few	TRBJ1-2	TGCGCCAGCAGCTCGGGACAGGGGGTGTCCCTTGGCTACACCTTC	CASSSGQGVSLGYTF
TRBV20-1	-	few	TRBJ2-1	TGCAGTATCCTGAGCTCCTACAATGAGCAGTTCTTC	CSILSSYNEQFF
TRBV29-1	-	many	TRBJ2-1	TGCAGCGTTGAAGCACAGGCCGCCAATGAGCAGTTCTTC	CSVEAQAANEQFF
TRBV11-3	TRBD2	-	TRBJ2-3	TGCGCCAGTAGCCCAGGGACTAGCGGGTGTGCAGATACGCAGTATTTT	CASSPGTSGCADTQYF
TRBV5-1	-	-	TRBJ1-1	TGCGCCAGCATGCGGGGCCCGAACACTGAAGCCTTCTTT	CASMRGPNTEAFF
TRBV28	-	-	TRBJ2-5	TGTGCCAGCAGTTTATCCTTAGTGGGAGGAAGAGAGACACAGTACTTC	CASSLSLVGGRETQYF
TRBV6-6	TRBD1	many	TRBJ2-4	TGTGCCAGCATTTGGGGGACAGGGTCCAAAAACATTCAGTACTTC	CASIWGTGSKNIQYF
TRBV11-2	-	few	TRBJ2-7	TGTGCCAGCAGCTTATATTCCCCCGAGCAGTACTTC	CASSLYSPEQYF
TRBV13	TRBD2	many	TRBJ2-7	TGTGCCAGCAGCTTAGTACCCCCCGCGGGAGACTACGAGCAGTACTTC	CASSLVPPAGDYEQYF
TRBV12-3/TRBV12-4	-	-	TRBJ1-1	TGTGCCAGCAGGAGTTGGGGGCGTGGAACTGAAGCTTTCTTT	CASRSWGRGTEAFF
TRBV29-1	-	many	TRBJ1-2	TGCAGCGTTGGACAGTATGGCTACACCTTC	CSVGQYGYTF
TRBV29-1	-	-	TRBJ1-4	TGCAGCGTCAACGGTGGGGTCGGTGAAAAACTGTTTTTT	CSVNGGVGEKLFF
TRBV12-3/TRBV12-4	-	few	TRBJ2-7	TGTGCCAGCAGATTGGGAATAACCGAATCCTACGAGCAGTACTTC	CASRLGITESYEQYF
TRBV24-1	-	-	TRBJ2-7	TGTGCCACCAGTGATTTGCAGGAATTCGACAGAACCTACGAGCAGTACTTC	CATSDLQEFDRTYEQYF
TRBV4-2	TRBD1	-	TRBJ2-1	TGTGCAAGCAGCCAAGAGGGGGCGTCAAGCTACACTGAGCAGTTCTTC	CASSQEGASSYTEQFF
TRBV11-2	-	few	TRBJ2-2	TGTGCCAGCAGCTTTCTAGGTGCCGGGGAGCTGCTTTTT	CASSFLGAGELLF
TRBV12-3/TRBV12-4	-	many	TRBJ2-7	TGTGCCAGCAGTAAACCCTTCGGGTCAACCTACGAGCAGTACTTC	CASSKPFGSTYEQYF
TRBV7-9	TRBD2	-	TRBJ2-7	TGTGTCAGCAGCTTAGCACTAGCGGAATCCTATGAGCAGTACTTC	CVSSLALAESYEQYF
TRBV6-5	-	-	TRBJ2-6	TGTGCCAGCAGCCAGTCCGAGGAGGCTGCTGGGGCCAACGTCCTGACTTTC	CASSQSEEAAGANVLTF
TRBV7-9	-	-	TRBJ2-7	TGTGCCAGCAGCCTAGGTCAGGGGTCCTTCGAGCAGTACTTC	CASSLGQGSFEQYF
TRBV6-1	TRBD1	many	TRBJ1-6	TGTGCCAGCAGTGAAGCGACGACAGGGGGTAATTCACCCCTCCACTTT	CASSEATTGGNSPLHF
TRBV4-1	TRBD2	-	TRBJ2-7	TGCGCCAGCAGCCTACAAACTAGCGGGAGAAGCAACGAGCAGTATTTC	CASSLQTSGRSNEQYF
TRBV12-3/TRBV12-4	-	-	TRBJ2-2	TGTGACAGCAGTCGACTGGGGCTGGACACAGGGGAGCTGTTTTTT	CDSSRLGLDTGELFF
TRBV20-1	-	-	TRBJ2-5	TGCAGTGCTAGAGTGGAGGCCCAGTACTTC	CSARVEAQYF
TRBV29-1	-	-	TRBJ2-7	TGCAACGTTAGACAGTTTGGAAGGTACGTGCAGCACTTC	CNVRQFGRYVQHF
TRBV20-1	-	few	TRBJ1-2	TGCAGTGCTAGAGATTTGGTGAACTATGGCTACACCTTC	CSARDLVNYGYTF
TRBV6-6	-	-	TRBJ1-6	TGTGCCGGCAGTTATTCGGCAGCCCATTCACCCCTCCACTTT	CAGSYSAAHSPLHF
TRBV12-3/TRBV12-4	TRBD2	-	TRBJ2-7	TGTGCCAGCAGGAAGACTAGCGGTTACGGGCAGTACTTC	CASRKTSGYGQYF
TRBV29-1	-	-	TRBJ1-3	TGCAGCGCGGCCCCGCAGCATGGGGCCGGAAACACCATATATTTT	CSAAPQHGAGNTIYF
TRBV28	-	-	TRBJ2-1	TGTGCCAGCAGTTTATGGTATAGCGCCACCTACAATGAGCAGTTCTTC	CASSLWYSATYNEQFF
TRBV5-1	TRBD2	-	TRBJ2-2	TGCGCCAGCAGCTTGGGAGCGGGAGCGGGCACCGGGGAGCTGTTTTTT	CASSLGAGAGTGELFF
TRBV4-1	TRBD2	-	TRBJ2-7	TGCGCCAGTAGCCTAGAGGGACTAGCGGGAGGGTGCTTGGACCCCTCTTACGAGCAGTACTTC	CASSLEGLAGGCLDPSYEQYF